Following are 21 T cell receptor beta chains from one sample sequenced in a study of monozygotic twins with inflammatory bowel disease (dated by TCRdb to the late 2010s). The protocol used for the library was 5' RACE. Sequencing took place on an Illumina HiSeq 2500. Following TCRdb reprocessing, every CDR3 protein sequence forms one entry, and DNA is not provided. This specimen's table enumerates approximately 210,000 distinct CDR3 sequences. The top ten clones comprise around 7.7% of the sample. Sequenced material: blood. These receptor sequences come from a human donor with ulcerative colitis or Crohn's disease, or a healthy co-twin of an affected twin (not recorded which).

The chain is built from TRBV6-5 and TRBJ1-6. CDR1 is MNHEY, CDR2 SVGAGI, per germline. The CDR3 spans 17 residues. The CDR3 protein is CASSYTRGPEGYSPLHF.

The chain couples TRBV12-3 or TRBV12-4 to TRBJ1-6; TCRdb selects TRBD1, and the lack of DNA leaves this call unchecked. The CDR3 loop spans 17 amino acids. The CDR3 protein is CASSWGRAGTFNSPLHF.

This CDR3 is CASSFQSDAGDEKLFF. This chain joins TRBV5-4 and TRBJ1-4; TCRdb returns TRBD1, unconfirmable since there is no DNA. There are 16 residues in the CDR3. CDR1 SGHNT and CDR2 YYREEE come from the germline V gene (reference sequence).

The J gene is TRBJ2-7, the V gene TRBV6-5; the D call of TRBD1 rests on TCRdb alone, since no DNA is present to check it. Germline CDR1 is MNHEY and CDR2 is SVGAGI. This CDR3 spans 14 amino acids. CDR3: CASTSGTGGYEQYF.

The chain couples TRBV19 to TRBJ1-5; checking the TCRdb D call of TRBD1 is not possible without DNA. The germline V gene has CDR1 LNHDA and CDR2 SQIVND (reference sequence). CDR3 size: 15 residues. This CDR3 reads CASSIRDGGYQPQHF. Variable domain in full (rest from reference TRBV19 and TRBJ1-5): DGGITQSPKYLFRKEGQNVTLSCEQNLNHDAMYWYRQDPGQGLRLIYYSQIVNDFQKGDIAEGYSVSREKKESFPLTVTSAQKNPTAFYLCASSIRDGGYQPQHFGDGTRLSIL.

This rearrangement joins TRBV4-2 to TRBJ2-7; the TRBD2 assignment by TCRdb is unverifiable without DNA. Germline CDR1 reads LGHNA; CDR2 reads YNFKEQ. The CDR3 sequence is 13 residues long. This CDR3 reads CASSQWTGYEQYF.

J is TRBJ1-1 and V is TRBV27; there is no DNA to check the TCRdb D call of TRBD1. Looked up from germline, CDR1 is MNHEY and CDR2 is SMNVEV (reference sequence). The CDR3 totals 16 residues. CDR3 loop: CASKAVQGALNTEAFF.

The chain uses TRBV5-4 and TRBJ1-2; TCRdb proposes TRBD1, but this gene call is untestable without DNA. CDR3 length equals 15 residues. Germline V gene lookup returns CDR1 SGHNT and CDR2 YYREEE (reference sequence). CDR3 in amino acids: CASSPGTGEFYGYTF.

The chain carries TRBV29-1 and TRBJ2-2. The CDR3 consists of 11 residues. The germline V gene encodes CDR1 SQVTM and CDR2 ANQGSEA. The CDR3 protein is CSAENTGELFF.

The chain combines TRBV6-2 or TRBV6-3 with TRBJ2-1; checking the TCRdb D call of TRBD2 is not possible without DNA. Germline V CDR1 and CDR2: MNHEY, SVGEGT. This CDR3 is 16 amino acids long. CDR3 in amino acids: CASSRLTSGDYNEQFF.

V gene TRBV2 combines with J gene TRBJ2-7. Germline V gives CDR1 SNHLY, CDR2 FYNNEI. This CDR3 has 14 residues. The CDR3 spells CASSVQRNSYEQYF. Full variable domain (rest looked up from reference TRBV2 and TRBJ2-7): EPEVTQTPSHQVTQMGQEVILRCVPISNHLYFYWYRQILGQKVEFLVSFYNNEISEKSEIFDDQFSVERPDGSNFTLKIRSTKLEDSAMYFCASSVQRNSYEQYFGPGTRLTVT.

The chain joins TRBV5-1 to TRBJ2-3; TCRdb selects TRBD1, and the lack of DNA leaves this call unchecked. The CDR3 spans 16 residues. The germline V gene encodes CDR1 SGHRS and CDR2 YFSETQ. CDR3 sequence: CASSLGRGASTDTQYF.

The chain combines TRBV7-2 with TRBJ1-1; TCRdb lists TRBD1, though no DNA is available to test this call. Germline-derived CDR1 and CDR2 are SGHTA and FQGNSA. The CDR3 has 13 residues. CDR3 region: CASSPGQATEAFF.

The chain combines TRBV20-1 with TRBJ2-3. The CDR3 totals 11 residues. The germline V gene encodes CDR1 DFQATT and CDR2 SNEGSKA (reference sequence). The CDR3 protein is CSATHADTQYF.

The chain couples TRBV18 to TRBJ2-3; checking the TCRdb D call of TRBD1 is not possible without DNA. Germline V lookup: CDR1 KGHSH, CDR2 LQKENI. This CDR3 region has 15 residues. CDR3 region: CSSSPLGPAPDTQYF.

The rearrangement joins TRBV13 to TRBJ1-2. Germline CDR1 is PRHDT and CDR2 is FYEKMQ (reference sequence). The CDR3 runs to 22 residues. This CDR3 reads CASSEGLGMTAQMEGPNYGYTF.

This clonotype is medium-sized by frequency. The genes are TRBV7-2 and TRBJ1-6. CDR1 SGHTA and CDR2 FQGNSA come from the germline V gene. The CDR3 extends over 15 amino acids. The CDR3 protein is CASRNILLGNSPLHF. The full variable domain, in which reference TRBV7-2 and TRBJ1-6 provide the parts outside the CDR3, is GAGVSQSPSNKVTEKGKDVELRCDPISGHTALYWYRQSLGQGLEFLIYFQGNSAPDKSGLPSDRFSAERTGGSVSTLTIQRTQQEDSAVYLCASRNILLGNSPLHFGNGTRLTVT.

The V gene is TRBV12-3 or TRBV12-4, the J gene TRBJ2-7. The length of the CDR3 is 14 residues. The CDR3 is CASTPRSSSYEQYF.

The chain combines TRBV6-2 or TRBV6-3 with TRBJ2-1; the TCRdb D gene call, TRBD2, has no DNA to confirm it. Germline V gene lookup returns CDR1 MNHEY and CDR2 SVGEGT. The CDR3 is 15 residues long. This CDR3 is CASSYGFGPADEQFF.

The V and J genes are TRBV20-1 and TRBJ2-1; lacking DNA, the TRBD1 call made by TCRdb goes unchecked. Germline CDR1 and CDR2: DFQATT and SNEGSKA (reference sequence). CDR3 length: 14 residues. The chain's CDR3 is CSARGGRIYNEQFF.

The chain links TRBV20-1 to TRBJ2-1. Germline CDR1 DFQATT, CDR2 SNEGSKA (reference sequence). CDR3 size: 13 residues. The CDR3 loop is CSAYNTAGNEQFF.